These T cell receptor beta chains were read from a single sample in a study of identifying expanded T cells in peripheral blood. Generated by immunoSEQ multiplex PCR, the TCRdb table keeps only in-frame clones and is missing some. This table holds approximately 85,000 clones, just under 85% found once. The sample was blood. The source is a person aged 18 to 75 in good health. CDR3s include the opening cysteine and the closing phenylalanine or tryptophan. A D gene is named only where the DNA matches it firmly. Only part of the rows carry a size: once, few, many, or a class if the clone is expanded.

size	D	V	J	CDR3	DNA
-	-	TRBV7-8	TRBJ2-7	CASSTYSYEQYF	TGTGCCAGCAGCACCTATTCCTACGAGCAGTACTTC
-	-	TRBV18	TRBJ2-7	CASSPPGRALDEQYF	TGTGCCAGCTCACCACCGGGCAGGGCTCTGGACGAGCAGTACTTC
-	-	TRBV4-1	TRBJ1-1	CASSHMGRGDTEAFF	TGCGCCAGCAGCCATATGGGCAGGGGAGACACTGAAGCTTTCTTT
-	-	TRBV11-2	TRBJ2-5	CASSFRGTQETQYF	TGTGCCAGCAGCTTCCGGGGGACACAAGAGACCCAGTACTTC
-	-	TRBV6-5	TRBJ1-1	CASSRDGNTEAFF	TGTGCCAGCAGTCGGGACGGAAATACTGAAGCTTTCTTT
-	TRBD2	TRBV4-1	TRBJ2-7	CASSQERGLAGTYEQYF	TGCGCCAGCAGCCAAGAAAGGGGTCTAGCGGGAACATACGAGCAGTACTTC
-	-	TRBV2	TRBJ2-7	CASSARTWLDKPYEQYF	TGTGCCAGCAGTGCAAGGACATGGCTAGATAAGCCCTACGAGCAGTACTTC
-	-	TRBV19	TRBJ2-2	CASSGPHGGTGELFF	TGTGCCAGTAGTGGACCACATGGGGGCACCGGGGAGCTGTTTTTT
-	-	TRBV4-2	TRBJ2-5	CASSQDVGPETQYF	TGTGCCAGCAGCCAAGACGTAGGGCCGGAGACCCAGTACTTC
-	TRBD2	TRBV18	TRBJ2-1	CASSPPGLAGFDEQFF	TGTGCCAGCTCACCACCGGGACTAGCGGGATTCGATGAGCAGTTCTTC
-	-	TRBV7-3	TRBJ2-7	CASSLDWMLDRTGSYEQYF	TGTGCCAGCAGCTTAGACTGGATGCTGGACCGTACAGGATCCTACGAGCAGTACTTC
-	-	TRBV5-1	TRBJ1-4	CASSPNAQGSGEKLFF	TGCGCCAGCAGCCCCAACGCCCAGGGTTCCGGTGAAAAACTGTTTTTT
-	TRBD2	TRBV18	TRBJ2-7	CASSPLAGADTLPYEQYF	TGTGCCAGCTCACCGTTAGCGGGGGCCGACACTCTACCCTACGAGCAGTACTTC
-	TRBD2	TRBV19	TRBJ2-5	CAISGTSERETQYF	TGTGCCATTTCCGGGACTAGCGAGAGGGAGACCCAGTACTTC
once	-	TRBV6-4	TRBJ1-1	CASSDRQNTEAFF	TGTGCCAGCAGTGACCGACAAAACACTGAAGCTTTCTTT
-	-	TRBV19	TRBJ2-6	CASSTNSPGANVLTF	TGTGCCAGTAGTACCAACTCCCCTGGGGCCAACGTCCTGACTTTC
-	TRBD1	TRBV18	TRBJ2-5	CASSPSLGGGETQYF	TGTGCCAGCTCACCCTCGCTAGGGGGCGGTGAGACCCAGTACTTC
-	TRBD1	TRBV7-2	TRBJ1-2	CASSSPGQTTPNYGYTF	TGTGCCAGCAGCTCTCCGGGACAGACGACCCCTAACTATGGCTACACCTTC
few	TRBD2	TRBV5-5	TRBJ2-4	CASSLMQAGGPGGF	TGTGCCAGCAGCTTGATGCAAGCGGGAGGCCCCGGGGGGTTC
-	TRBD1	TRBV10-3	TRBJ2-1	CATNSGTGGSEQFF	TGTGCCACCAATTCCGGGACAGGGGGCAGTGAGCAGTTCTTC